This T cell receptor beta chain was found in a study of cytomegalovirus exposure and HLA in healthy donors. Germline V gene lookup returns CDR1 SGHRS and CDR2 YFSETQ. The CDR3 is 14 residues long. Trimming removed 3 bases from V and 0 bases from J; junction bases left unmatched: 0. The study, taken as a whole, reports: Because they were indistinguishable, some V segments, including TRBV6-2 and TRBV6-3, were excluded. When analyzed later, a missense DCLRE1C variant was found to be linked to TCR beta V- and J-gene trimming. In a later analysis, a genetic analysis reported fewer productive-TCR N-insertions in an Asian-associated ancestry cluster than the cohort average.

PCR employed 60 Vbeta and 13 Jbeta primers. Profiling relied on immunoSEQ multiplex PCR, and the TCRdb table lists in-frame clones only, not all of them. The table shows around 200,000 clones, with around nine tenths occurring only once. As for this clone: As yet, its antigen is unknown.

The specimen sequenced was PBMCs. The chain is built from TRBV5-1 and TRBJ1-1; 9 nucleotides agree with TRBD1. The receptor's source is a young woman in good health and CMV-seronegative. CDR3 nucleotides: TGCGCCAGCAGCTGGGACAGGGTGAACACTGAAGCTTTCTTT. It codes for CASSWDRVNTEAFF.